Following are 14 T cell receptor beta chains from one sample sequenced in a study of shared clonotypes between healthy human individuals (dated by TCRdb to 2020 to 2022). Libraries were built with the immunoSEQ multiplex PCR assay. Drawn from immuneACCESS, this table holds only the in-frame rearrangements with V and J called that TCRdb kept. Clones are partly lost; checked studies trace under half to an unresolved V gene and leave the rest unexplained. The sample includes 980,000 or so clones, with more than 75% observed a single time. The top ten constitute around 1.5% of the sample. Sequenced: memory CD4+ T cells sorted from blood. The cell subset or site label, as the study defines it: CD45RA-negative fraction. The receptors stem from a man aged 18 to 30 in good health.

This clone was seen a single time. Additional DNA sequences in this sample encode the identical CDR3. CDR3 in DNA: TGCGCCAGCAGCTTGCGGTCCACAGATACGCAGTATTTT. Amino acids: CASSLRSTDTQYF. The V gene is TRBV5-1, the J gene TRBJ2-3, with D hard to call. The CDR3 is 13 residues long. Germline lookup yields CDR1 SGHRS and CDR2 YFSETQ. With 1 base removed from V and 2 bases from J, the gap between germline ends came to 5 bases.

This clone was counted a single time. The identical CDR3 is also encoded by other nucleotide sequences in the sample. V gene TRBV10-3 combines with J gene TRBJ2-7, with D perhaps TRBD1 (6 bases). Germline V gives CDR1 ENHRY, CDR2 SYGVKD. The CDR3 consists of 14 residues. V was pared by 6 bases and J by 0 bases, with 12 bases between. The CDR3 protein is CAIRTGTSSYEQYF. As DNA, the CDR3 is TGTGCCATCAGGACGGGGACAAGCTCCTACGAGCAGTACTTC.

The chain combines TRBV18 with TRBJ2-7; TRBD1 might be the D (6 bases). Trimming removed 6 bases from V and 1 base from J, with 10 bases in between. The CDR3 is made up of 13 amino acids. Germline V gives CDR1 KGHSH, CDR2 LQKENI. The CDR3 reads CASSLQGSYEQYF. CDR3 DNA: TGTGCCAGCTCTCTACAGGGATCCTACGAGCAGTACTTC.

The chain has TRBV18 and TRBJ1-1; D remains unclear. V lost 6 bases, J lost 7 bases, and 15 bases lay in between. From germline, CDR1 is KGHSH and CDR2 LQKENI. This CDR3 has 13 amino acids. In DNA form, the CDR3 reads TGTGCCAGCTCTCTACGGACTACCGATGAAGCTTTCTTT. The encoded protein is CASSLRTTDEAFF.

V usage is TRBV6-6 and J usage is TRBJ1-2; the D gene is possibly TRBD1 (5 bases). V lost 4 bases to trimming and J lost 0 bases, with 9 bases between them. The CDR3 consists of 14 residues. The V gene's germline CDR1 is MNHNY and CDR2 SVGAGI (reference sequence). The CDR3 region is CASSLRQTNYGYTF. In DNA form, the CDR3 reads TGTGCCAGCAGTTTGCGACAGACTAACTATGGCTACACCTTC.

V and J are TRBV28 and TRBJ1-2, with D hard to call. V was shortened by 7 bases and J by 8 bases, with 14 bases between the two germline ends. In germline, CDR1 is MDHEN, CDR2 SYDVKM. CDR3 length: 12 amino acids. As DNA, the CDR3 is TGTGCCAGCAAACTCAACAGCGGCGGCTACACCTTC. Its protein product is CASKLNSGGYTF.

The V gene is TRBV19, the J gene TRBJ2-7; 8 positions match TRBD2. CDR1 and CDR2 from the germline V gene are LNHDA and SQIVND (reference sequence). J was trimmed by 2 bases and V by 1 base; bases with no gene match: 4. The CDR3 spans 15 residues. Here the CDR3 DNA reads TGTGCCAGTAGTATAGCTACTAGCGGACCCTACGAGCAGTACTTC. Translated: CASSIATSGPYEQYF.

The rearrangement links TRBV7-2 to TRBJ2-3; possible D gene TRBD1, 5 bases. V lost 4 bases and J lost 3, with 11 bases in between. The CDR3 has 14 amino acids. CDR1 and CDR2 from the germline V gene are SGHTA and FQGNSA. This CDR3 reads CASSSPHRTDTQYF. The CDR3 region has the DNA TGTGCCAGCAGCTCCCCCCACAGGACAGATACGCAGTATTTT. The full variable domain, completed using reference TRBV7-2 and TRBJ2-3, is GAGVSQSPSNKVTEKGKDVELRCDPISGHTALYWYRQSLGQGLEFLIYFQGNSAPDKSGLPSDRFSAERTGGSVSTLTIQRTQQEDSAVYLCASSSPHRTDTQYFGPGTRLTVL.

The chain recombines TRBV27 with TRBJ2-3, with TRBD2 as a possible D gene (5 bases). The CDR3 has 13 residues. The germline V and J ends were trimmed by 6 bases and 6 bases, with 13 bases remaining between them. Germline CDR1 and CDR2: MNHEY and SMNVEV (reference sequence). The CDR3, as DNA: TGTGCCAGCAGACAGCGATGGGAGGATACGCAGTATTTT. As protein: CASRQRWEDTQYF.

The chain joins TRBV18 to TRBJ2-7; D is undetermined. Germline-derived CDR1 and CDR2 are KGHSH and LQKENI. CDR3 length equals 13 residues. The ends were cut back, 3 bases at V and 2 bases at J, with 8 bases in the middle. In DNA form, the CDR3 reads TGTGCCAGCTCACCGGTGGGTGCCTACGAGCAGTACTTC. Amino acid sequence: CASSPVGAYEQYF.

This chain uses TRBV9 with TRBJ2-5; D gene uncertain. The CDR3 is 16 amino acids. From germline, CDR1 is SGDLS and CDR2 YYNGEE. The V end lost 1 base, the J end lost 5 bases, and 18 bases lay between the germline ends. The CDR3 region has the DNA TGTGCCAGCAGCGTAAATCCAGGTCCCCCGCCGGAGACCCAGTACTTC. It codes for CASSVNPGPPPETQYF.

The gene calls are TRBV5-1 and TRBJ1-5, with D perhaps matching TRBD1 (6 bases). The CDR3 is 14 residues long. The germline CDR1 and CDR2 sequences are SGHRS and YFSETQ. The V and J ends lost 0 bases and 3 bases respectively, with 7 bases between them. CDR3 sequence: CASSLGQDNQPQHF. The DNA for the CDR3 is TGCGCCAGCAGCTTGGGACAGGACAATCAGCCCCAGCATTTT.

The rearrangement uses TRBV5-1 and TRBJ2-2; weak D call: TRBD1 (6 bases). This CDR3 spans 15 amino acids. Germline-derived CDR1 and CDR2 are SGHRS and YFSETQ. V was clipped by 0 bases and J by 6 bases, with 12 bases between them. CDR3: CASSLVQGYAGELFF. CDR3 nucleotide sequence: TGCGCCAGCAGCTTGGTTCAGGGGTACGCCGGGGAGCTGTTTTTT.

The chain links TRBV7-2 to TRBJ2-1; no clear D gene. Trimming left V 4 bases short and J 0 bases short, with 19 bases between. Per germline, CDR1 SGHTA and CDR2 FQGNSA. The CDR3 runs 18 residues. CDR3 coding DNA: TGTGCCAGCAGCTCCCTAGGTAGGGCGAGTAGCTCCTACAATGAGCAGTTCTTC. Its translation is CASSSLGRASSSYNEQFF.